The source of this T cell receptor beta chain is a study of T cells expressing NK-cell markers. Study details: It was from sorted CD3+CD56+NKG2C+, CD3+CD56+NKG2C- and CD3+CD56-NKG2C+ T cells that TCR beta repertoires came.

To note about this clonotype: Its specificity is unknown.

Per the germline V gene, CDR1 is SEHNR and CDR2 is FQNEAQ (reference sequence). This CDR3 is built from 17 residues. TCRdb re-analyzed the 5' RACE reads; it lists each CDR3 protein once, without DNA. Its table lists hundreds of thousands of distinct CDR3 sequences. Overall study results and limits: The CD3+CD56-NKG2C+ fraction of a few donors was also led by these clonotypes.

The clonotype was recovered from a man aged 18 to 70 in good health. Sequencing was performed on blood T cells: a sorted CD56 or NKG2C T cell subset, CD4+ or CD8+ T cells, or bulk PBMC T cells (not recorded which). V is TRBV7-9 and J is TRBJ2-3; there is no DNA to check the TCRdb D call of TRBD2. CDR3 sequence: CASSLEGTAGSTDTQYF.